This TCR beta chain emerged from a study of blood T cell repertoires in COVID-19. On the study more broadly: COVID-19 samples, acute and convalescent, were from the United States, Italy and Spain.

This CDR3 is 13 amino acids long. Germline values: CDR1 SQVTM, CDR2 ANQGSEA. The V end lost 4 bases, the J end lost 6 bases, and 15 bases lay between the germline ends. Seattle participants joined during active infection and were tracked over time. Profiling relied on immunoSEQ multiplex PCR, and the TCRdb table lists in-frame clones only, not all of them. The table shows around 470,000 clones, with 89% occurring only once. The sample comprised peripheral blood. This clonotype was sampled from a man between 18 and 29 years old with COVID-19, enrolled during active disease. The J gene is TRBJ1-2, the V gene TRBV29-1, with a tentative D call TRBD1 (6 bases). The CDR3 DNA reads as TGCAGCGTTGGGGAAACACAGGGAGATGGCTACACCTTC. It encodes CSVGETQGDGYTF. The full variable domain, in which reference TRBV29-1 and TRBJ1-2 provide the parts outside the CDR3, is SAVISQKPSRDICQRGTSLTIQCQVDSQVTMMFWYRQQPGQSLTLIATANQGSEATYESGFVIDKFPISRPNLTFSTLTVSNMSPEDSSIYLCSVGETQGDGYTFGSGTRLTVV.